The T cell receptor beta chain described here comes from a study of T cells in Graves' hyperthyroidism and ophthalmopathy. Findings and caveats of the study: Using 13 V-J features, a model discriminated ophthalmopathy from stable hyperthyroidism.

Amplified regions were TCR beta CDR3 sequences from RNA transcripts. With the HTBI primer set, the TCR CDR3 went through a first round of RT-PCR. TCRdb recomputed calls from the multiplex PCR reads with MiXCR, one row per CDR3 protein. Of around 500,000 distinct CDR3 sequences listed, around 15% are singletons. V lost 0 bases to trimming and J lost 10 bases, with 6 bases between them. Germline V lookup: CDR1 SGHAT, CDR2 FQNNGV. The CDR3 contains 12 residues. This clonotype was seen at least ten times. Its target is unknown. Those with hyperthyroidism were 18 to 65 years old, newly diagnosed, and ill for under 2 months. Exclusion followed for patients with uncontrolled infection, other autoimmune disease, pregnancy or lactation. Diagnosis rested on symptoms, serum thyroxine and TRAb, thyroid ultrasound, and orbital computed tomography.

Specimen: blood. The receptor was isolated from a woman aged 35 to 49 with Graves' hyperthyroidism. The chain joins TRBV11-2 to TRBJ1-4; D gene unclear. CDR3 loop: CASSLDMGKLFF. CDR3 DNA: TGTGCCAGCAGCTTAGATATGGGAAAACTGTTTTTT. The complete variable domain, with remaining parts taken from reference TRBV11-2 and TRBJ1-4, reads EAGVAQSPRYKIIEKRQSVAFWCNPISGHATLYWYQQILGQGPKLLIQFQNNGVVDDSQLPKDRFSAERLKGVDSTLKIQPAKLEDSAVYLCASSLDMGKLFFGSGTQLSVL.